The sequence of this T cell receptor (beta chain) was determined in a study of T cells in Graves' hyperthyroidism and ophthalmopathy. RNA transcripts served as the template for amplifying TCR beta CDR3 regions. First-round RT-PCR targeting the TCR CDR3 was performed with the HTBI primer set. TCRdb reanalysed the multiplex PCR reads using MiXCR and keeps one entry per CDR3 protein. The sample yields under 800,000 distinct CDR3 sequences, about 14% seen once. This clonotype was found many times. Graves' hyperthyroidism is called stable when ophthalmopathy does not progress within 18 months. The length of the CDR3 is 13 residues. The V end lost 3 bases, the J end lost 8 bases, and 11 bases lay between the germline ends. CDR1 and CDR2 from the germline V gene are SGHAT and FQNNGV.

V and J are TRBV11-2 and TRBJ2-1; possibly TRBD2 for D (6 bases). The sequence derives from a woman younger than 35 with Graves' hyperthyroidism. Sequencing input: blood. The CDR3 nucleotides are TGTGCCAGCAGCTTCGGGGGTTGGGATGAGCAGTTCTTC. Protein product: CASSFGGWDEQFF.